The clone carrying this T cell receptor (beta chain) was detected only a few times. The antigen remains unidentified. This entry is derived from a study of cytomegalovirus exposure and HLA in healthy donors. Study-level results: Most TCR sequences showed up rarely, but some public TCRs showed up in many donors. In a later analysis, TCR association rates varied by HLA locus: DRB1 most, HLA-C fewest. A link between a missense DCLRE1C variant and TCR beta V- and J-gene trimming emerged from a later analysis.

Both 60 Vbeta primers and 13 Jbeta primers went into the PCR. Authors' data handling: Later reanalysis found 80 million or so unique TCR beta chains, about 11 million of them shared. The table came from immunoSEQ multiplex PCR; TCRdb's copy has only in-frame clones and leaves some out. V and J calls and clone size are given by that table; D and trimming were obtained from the DNA. The data contain roughly 100,000 clones, less than 85% of them singletons. Looked up from germline, CDR1 is MNHNY and CDR2 is SVGAGI (reference sequence). This CDR3 contains 11 residues. V lost 4 bases to trimming and J lost 10 bases, with 11 bases between them.

The chain couples TRBV6-6 to TRBJ2-7; possible D gene TRBD2, 6 bases. Sequenced sample: PBMCs. This TCR derives from a middle-aged man in good health and CMV-seropositive. The chain's CDR3 is CASSFSGCQYF. DNA for the CDR3: TGTGCCAGCAGTTTTAGCGGATGTCAGTACTTC.